A selection of T cell receptor beta chains follows, all from one sample in a study of blood T cells in healthy people across ages. Via MiXCR, TCRdb re-called the 5' RACE reads, giving one row per CDR3 protein. The sample records approximately 670,000 distinct CDR3 sequences, roughly 41% being singletons. The sample was blood. These receptor sequences come from a man at least 80 years old in good health. CDR3s include the opening cysteine and the closing phenylalanine or tryptophan. The order of the fields is clone size, V gene, D gene, J gene, CDR3 length, CDR3 protein, CDR3 DNA. The D gene is left open where the match is weak. Rows may omit the clone size; those that give it use once, few, many or a size class.

>.|TRBV7-2|.|TRBJ2-2|14
CATNRFPNTGELFF
TGTGCCACGAACCGTTTTCCGAACACCGGGGAGCTGTTTTTT
>.|TRBV7-2|TRBD2|TRBJ2-3|18
CASSRTNGGAGGPGTQYF
TGTGCCAGCAGCCGCACGAATGGGGGTGCGGGGGGGCCCGGTACGCAGTATTTT
>.|TRBV12-3/TRBV12-4|.|TRBJ2-2|13
CASRTASTGELFF
TGTGCCAGCAGAACAGCTAGCACCGGGGAGCTGTTTTTT
>.|TRBV2|.|TRBJ2-1|13
CASKLRWDNEQFF
TGTGCCAGCAAACTAAGGTGGGACAATGAGCAGTTCTTC
>.|TRBV5-1|.|TRBJ2-2|16
CANSLDGVGNTGELFF
TGCGCCAACAGCTTGGATGGAGTCGGGAACACCGGGGAGCTGTTTTTT
>few|TRBV27|TRBD2|TRBJ2-5|15
CASSGGRTSVETQYF
TGTGCCAGCAGTGGAGGAAGGACTAGCGTCGAGACCCAGTACTTC
>few|TRBV4-3|.|TRBJ1-1|12
CASSQDTGSAFF
TGCGCCAGCAGCCAAGACACGGGATCGGCTTTCTTT
>.|TRBV7-2|TRBD2|TRBJ2-3|17
CASSLRWGTSGKDTQYF
TGTGCCAGCAGCTTGAGATGGGGTACTAGCGGGAAAGATACGCAGTATTTT
>few|TRBV4-1|TRBD1|TRBJ1-4|16
CASSLTSGTGNEKLFF
TGCGCCAGCAGCCTCACATCCGGGACAGGGAATGAAAAACTGTTTTTT
>few|TRBV6-4|.|TRBJ2-3|15
CASSDGGTSTDTQYF
TGTGCCAGCAGTGACGGAGGGACTAGCACAGATACGCAGTATTTT
>few|TRBV3-1|.|TRBJ2-7|15
CASSQSPFGVNEQYF
TGTGCCAGCAGCCAATCCCCTTTCGGGGTAAACGAGCAGTACTTC
>few|TRBV12-3/TRBV12-4|.|TRBJ2-4|14
CASSLGEMGLGQYF
TGTGCCAGCAGTTTAGGGGAAATGGGCTTGGGGCAGTACTTC
>once|TRBV21-1|.|TRBJ2-1|14
CASSKRGLANEQFF
TGTGCCAGCAGCAAAAGGGGACTGGCGAATGAGCAGTTCTTC
>.|TRBV3-1|.|TRBJ2-6|16
CASSQVPSSGANVLTF
TGTGCCAGCAGCCAAGTTCCGAGCTCTGGGGCCAACGTCCTGACTTTC
>.|TRBV2|.|TRBJ2-2|15
CASSPRQGGTGELFF
TGTGCCAGCAGTCCAAGACAGGGAGGGACCGGGGAGCTGTTTTTT
>few|TRBV7-2|.|TRBJ2-3|19
CASSDRGRTLAGGTDTQYF
TGTGCCAGCTCAGACAGGGGGCGAACCCTAGCGGGAGGCACAGATACGCAGTATTTT
>.|TRBV7-3|.|TRBJ2-5|16
CASSLAGTGDQETQYF
TGTGCCAGCAGCTTAGCCGGGACCGGGGACCAAGAGACCCAGTACTTC
>once|TRBV20-1|.|TRBJ2-3|15
CSASGKGPTRDTQYF
TGCAGTGCTAGCGGGAAGGGGCCCACCAGAGATACGCAGTATTTT
>once|TRBV7-2|.|TRBJ2-7|15
CASSWTGTTGDEQYF
TGTGCCAGCAGCTGGACGGGAACTACCGGGGACGAGCAGTACTTC
>.|TRBV27|.|TRBJ2-5|13
CASSLWVNGEQYF
TGTGCCAGCAGTTTATGGGTTAACGGGGAGCAGTACTTC
>.|TRBV20-1|TRBD2|TRBJ2-1|14
CSASPSGRGNEQFF
TGCAGTGCTAGTCCGAGCGGGAGGGGTAATGAGCAGTTCTTC
>.|TRBV2|.|TRBJ2-4|16
CASSSLKGGAKNIQYF
TGTGCCAGCAGTTCATTAAAGGGGGGGGCCAAAAACATTCAGTACTTC
>once|TRBV18|TRBD1|TRBJ2-4|13
CASSPEGTVIQYF
TGTGCCAGCTCACCAGAGGGGACAGTCATTCAGTACTTC
>many|TRBV13|.|TRBJ1-4|14
CASSPRGTNEKLFF
TGTGCCAGCAGCCCCCGGGGGACTAATGAAAAACTGTTTTTT
>.|TRBV29-1|TRBD1|TRBJ2-5|15
CNVDFGTGGSETQYF
TGCAACGTTGATTTCGGGACAGGGGGCTCAGAGACCCAGTACTTC
>few|TRBV5-1|.|TRBJ2-5|13
CASSRQAEETQYF
TGCGCCAGCAGCCGACAGGCAGAAGAGACCCAGTACTTC
>.|TRBV6-2/TRBV6-3|TRBD1|TRBJ2-5|17
CASSYSTGTGFGETQYF
TGTGCCAGCAGTTACTCGACTGGGACAGGGTTCGGAGAGACCCAGTACTTC
>once|TRBV4-2|.|TRBJ1-5|14
CASSQETWTQPQHF
TGTGCCAGCAGCCAAGAAACCTGGACTCAGCCCCAGCATTTT
>.|TRBV27|TRBD2|TRBJ2-1|16
CASSSQPGLAFDEQFF
TGTGCCAGCAGTTCTCAACCGGGACTAGCGTTCGATGAGCAGTTCTTC
>.|TRBV28|.|TRBJ2-7|14
CASSFPHSADEQYF
TGTGCCAGCAGTTTTCCCCACTCCGCCGACGAGCAGTACTTC
>few|TRBV7-2|.|TRBJ2-1|17
CASSLGLAVTSVYEQFF
TGTGCCAGCAGCTTAGGGTTGGCCGTGACTAGTGTCTATGAGCAGTTCTTC
>.|TRBV12-3/TRBV12-4|.|TRBJ1-5|14
CASSLLQLKQPQHF
TGTGCCAGCAGTTTATTACAGCTAAAACAGCCCCAGCATTTT
>.|TRBV6-5|.|TRBJ2-3|16
CASGGDSTHRYGQQYF
TGTGCCAGCGGGGGAGACAGTACTCACAGATACGGGCAGCAGTATTTT
>few|TRBV15|.|TRBJ2-1|13
CATSRTYYNEQFF
TGTGCCACCAGCAGGACTTATTACAATGAGCAGTTCTTC
>.|TRBV20-1|TRBD2|TRBJ2-5|12
CSASSSGETQYF
TGCAGTGCTAGTTCTAGCGGGGAGACCCAGTACTTC
>few|TRBV7-9|.|TRBJ1-4|13
CASSLSESEKLFF
TGTGCCAGCAGCTTATCTGAGTCGGAAAAACTGTTTTTT